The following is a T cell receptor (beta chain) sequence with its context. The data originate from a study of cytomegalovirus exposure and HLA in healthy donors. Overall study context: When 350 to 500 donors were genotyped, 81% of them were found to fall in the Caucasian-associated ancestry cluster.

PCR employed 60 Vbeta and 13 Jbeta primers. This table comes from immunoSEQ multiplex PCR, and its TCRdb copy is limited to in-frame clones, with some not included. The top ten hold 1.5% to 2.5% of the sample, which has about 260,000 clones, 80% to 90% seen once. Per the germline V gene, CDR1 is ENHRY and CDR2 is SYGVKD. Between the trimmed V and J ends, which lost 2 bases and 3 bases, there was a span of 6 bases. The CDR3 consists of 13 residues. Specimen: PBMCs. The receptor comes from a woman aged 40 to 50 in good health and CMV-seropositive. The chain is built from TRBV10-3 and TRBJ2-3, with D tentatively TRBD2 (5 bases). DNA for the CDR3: TGTGCCATCAGTGAGCCGGGAACAGATACGCAGTATTTT. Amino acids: CAISEPGTDTQYF.